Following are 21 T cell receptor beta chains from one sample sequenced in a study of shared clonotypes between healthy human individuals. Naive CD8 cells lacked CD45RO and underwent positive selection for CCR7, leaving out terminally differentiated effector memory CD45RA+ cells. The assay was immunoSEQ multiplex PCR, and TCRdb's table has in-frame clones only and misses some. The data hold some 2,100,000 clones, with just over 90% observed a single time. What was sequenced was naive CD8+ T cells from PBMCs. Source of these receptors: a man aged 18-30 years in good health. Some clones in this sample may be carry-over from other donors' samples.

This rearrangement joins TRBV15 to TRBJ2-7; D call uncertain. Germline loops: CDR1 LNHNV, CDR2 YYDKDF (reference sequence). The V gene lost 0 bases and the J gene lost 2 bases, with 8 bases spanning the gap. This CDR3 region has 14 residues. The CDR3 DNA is TGTGCCACCAGCAGAGAGGGCAAACCCTACGAGCAGTACTTC. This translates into CATSREGKPYEQYF.

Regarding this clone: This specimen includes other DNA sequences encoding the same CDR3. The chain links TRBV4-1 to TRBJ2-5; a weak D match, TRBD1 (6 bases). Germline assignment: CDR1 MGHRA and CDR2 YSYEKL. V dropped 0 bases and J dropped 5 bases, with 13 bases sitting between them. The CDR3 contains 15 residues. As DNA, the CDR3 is TGCGCCAGCAGCCAAGATAGGGGTAGGGGGGAGACCCAGTACTTC. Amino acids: CASSQDRGRGETQYF.

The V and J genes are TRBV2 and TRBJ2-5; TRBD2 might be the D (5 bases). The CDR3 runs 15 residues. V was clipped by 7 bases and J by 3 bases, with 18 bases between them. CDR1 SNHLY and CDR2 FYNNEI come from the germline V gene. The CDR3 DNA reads TGTGCCAGCAACGGGTTTCCCGAGGAGGAAGAGACCCAGTACTTC. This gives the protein CASNGFPEEEETQYF.

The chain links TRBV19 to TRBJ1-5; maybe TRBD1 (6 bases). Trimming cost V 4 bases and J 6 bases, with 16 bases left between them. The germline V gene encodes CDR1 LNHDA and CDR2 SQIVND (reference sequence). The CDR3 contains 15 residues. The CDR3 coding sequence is TGTGCCAGTAGTAGCGAAGTCCAGGGGTTTCAGCCCCAGCATTTT. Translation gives CASSSEVQGFQPQHF.

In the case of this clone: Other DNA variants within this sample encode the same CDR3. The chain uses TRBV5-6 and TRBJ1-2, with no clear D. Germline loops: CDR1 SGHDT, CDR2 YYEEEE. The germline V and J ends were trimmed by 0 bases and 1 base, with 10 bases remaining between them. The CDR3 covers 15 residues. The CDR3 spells CASSLGGRLNYGYTF. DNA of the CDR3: TGTGCCAGCAGCTTGGGTGGAAGGCTTAACTATGGCTACACCTTC.

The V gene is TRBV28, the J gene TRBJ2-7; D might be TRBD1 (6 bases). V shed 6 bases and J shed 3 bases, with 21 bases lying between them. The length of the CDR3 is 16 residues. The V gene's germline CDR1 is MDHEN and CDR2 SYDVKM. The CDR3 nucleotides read TGTGCCAGCAGCATAAAGCTGGCAGGGGCCCACTACGAGCAGTACTTC. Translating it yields CASSIKLAGAHYEQYF.

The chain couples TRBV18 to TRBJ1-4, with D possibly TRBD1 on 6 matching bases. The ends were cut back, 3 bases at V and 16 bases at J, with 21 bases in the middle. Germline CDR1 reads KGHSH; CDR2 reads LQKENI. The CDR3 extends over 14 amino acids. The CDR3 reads CASSPDRGGSPEFF. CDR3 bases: TGTGCCAGCTCACCCGATAGGGGGGGCTCCCCCGAGTTTTTT.

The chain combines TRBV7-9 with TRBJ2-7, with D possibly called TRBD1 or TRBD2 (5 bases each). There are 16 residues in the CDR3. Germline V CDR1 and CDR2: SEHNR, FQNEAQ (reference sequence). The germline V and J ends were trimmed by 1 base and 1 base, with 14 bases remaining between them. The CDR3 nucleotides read TGTGCCAGCAGCTTAGGTGGCAGGGAGTCGTCCTACGAGCAGTACTTC. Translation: CASSLGGRESSYEQYF.

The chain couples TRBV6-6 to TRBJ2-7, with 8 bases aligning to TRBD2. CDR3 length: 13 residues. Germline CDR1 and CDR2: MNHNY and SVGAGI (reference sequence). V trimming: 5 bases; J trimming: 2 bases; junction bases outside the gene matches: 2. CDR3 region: CASSSGSPYEQYF. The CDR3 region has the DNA TGTGCCAGCAGTAGCGGGAGCCCCTACGAGCAGTACTTC.

CDR3 amino acids: CASSLGGGTGQPQHF. CDR3 DNA: TGTGCCAGCAGCTTAGGAGGCGGGACGGGCCAGCCCCAGCATTTT. The chain has TRBV7-9 and TRBJ1-5; D is perhaps TRBD1 (5 bases). Germline-derived CDR1 and CDR2 are SEHNR and FQNEAQ (reference sequence). There are 15 residues in the CDR3. V lost 1 base and J 7 bases, leaving 14 bases between the germline ends.

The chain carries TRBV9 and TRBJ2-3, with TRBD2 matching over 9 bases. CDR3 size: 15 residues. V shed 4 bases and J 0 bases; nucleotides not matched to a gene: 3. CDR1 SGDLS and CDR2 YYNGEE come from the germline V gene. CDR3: CASSNTSGSTDTQYF. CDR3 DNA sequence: TGTGCCAGCAGCAACACTAGCGGGAGCACAGATACGCAGTATTTT.

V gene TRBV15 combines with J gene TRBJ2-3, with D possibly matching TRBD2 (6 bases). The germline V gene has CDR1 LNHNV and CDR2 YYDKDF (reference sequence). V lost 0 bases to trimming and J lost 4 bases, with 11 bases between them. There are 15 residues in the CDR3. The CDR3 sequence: CATSREGGAADTQYF. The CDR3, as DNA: TGTGCCACCAGCAGAGAGGGGGGAGCAGCAGATACGCAGTATTTT.

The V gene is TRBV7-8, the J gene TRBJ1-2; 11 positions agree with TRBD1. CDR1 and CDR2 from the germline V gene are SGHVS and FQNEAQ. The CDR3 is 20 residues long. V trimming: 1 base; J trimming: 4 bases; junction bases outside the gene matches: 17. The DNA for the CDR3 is TGTGCCAGCAGCTTAGTTATAATCCCGGGACAGGGGGTGGGGTCCTATGGCTACACCTTC. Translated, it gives CASSLVIIPGQGVGSYGYTF.

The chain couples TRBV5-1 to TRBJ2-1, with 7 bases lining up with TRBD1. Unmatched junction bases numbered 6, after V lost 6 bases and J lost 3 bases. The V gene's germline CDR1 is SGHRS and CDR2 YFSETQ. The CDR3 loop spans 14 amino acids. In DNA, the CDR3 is TGCGCCAGCACCCACAGGGGTGTCTACAATGAGCAGTTCTTC. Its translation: CASTHRGVYNEQFF.

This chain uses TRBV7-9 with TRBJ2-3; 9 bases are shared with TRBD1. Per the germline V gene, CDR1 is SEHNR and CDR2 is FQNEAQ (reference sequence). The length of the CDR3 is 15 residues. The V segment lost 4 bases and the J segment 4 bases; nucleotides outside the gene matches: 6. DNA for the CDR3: TGTGCCAGCAGCTCACCCGGGACAGGGCCAGATACGCAGTATTTT. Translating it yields CASSSPGTGPDTQYF.

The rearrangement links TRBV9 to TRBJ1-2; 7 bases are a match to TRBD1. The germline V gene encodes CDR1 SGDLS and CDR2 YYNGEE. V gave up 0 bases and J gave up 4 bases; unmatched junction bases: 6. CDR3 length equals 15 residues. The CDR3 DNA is TGTGCCAGCAGCGTAGGGGGAGGGACAGCCTATGGCTACACCTTC. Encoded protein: CASSVGGGTAYGYTF.

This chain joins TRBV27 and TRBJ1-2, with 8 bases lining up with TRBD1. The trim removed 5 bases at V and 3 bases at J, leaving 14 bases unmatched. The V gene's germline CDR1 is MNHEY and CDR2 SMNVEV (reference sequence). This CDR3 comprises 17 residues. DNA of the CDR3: TGTGCCAGCAGTGCGCTCAAGACAGGGGTTATAGACTATGGCTACACCTTC. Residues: CASSALKTGVIDYGYTF.

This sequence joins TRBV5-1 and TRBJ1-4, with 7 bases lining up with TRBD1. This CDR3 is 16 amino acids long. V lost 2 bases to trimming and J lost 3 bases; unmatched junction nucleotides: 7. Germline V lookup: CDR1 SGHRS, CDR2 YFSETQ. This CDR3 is CASSFSRGIANEKLFF. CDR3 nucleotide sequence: TGCGCCAGCAGCTTCTCCAGGGGGATCGCTAATGAAAAACTGTTTTTT.

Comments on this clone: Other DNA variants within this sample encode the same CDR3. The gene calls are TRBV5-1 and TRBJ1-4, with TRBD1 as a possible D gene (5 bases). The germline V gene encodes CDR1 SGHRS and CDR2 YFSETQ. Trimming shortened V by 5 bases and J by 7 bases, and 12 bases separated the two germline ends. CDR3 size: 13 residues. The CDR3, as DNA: TGCGCCAGCAGTGGGGCACTGGGTGAAAAACTGTTTTTT. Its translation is CASSGALGEKLFF.

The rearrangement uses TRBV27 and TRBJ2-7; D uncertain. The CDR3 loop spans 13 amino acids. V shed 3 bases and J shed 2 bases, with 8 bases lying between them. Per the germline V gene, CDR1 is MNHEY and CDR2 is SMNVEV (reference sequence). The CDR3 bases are TGTGCCAGCAGTTTTGGTTGGGCCTACGAGCAGTACTTC. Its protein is CASSFGWAYEQYF.

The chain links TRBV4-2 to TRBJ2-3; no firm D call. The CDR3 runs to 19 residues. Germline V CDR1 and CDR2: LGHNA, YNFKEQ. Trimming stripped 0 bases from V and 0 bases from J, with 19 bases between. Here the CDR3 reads CASSQDFLKPAISTDTQYF. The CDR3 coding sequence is TGTGCCAGCAGCCAAGATTTTCTAAAACCTGCGATTAGCACAGATACGCAGTATTTT.